Following are 9 T cell receptor beta chains from one sample sequenced in a study of T cells in Graves' hyperthyroidism and ophthalmopathy. Template material for amplifying TCR beta CDR3 regions consisted of RNA transcripts. Researchers ran a first-round RT-PCR on the TCR CDR3 using the HTBI primer set. TCRdb reanalysed the multiplex PCR reads using MiXCR and keeps one entry per CDR3 protein. The sample holds roughly 500,000 distinct CDR3 sequences, approximately 49% seen once. Sequencing was carried out using peripheral blood or thyroid tissue (not recorded which). The receptors were sampled from an adult woman with Graves' disease, either hyperthyroidism or ophthalmopathy (not recorded which).

The chain employs TRBV10-3 and TRBJ2-7, with 12 bases that match TRBD2. J gave up 4 bases and V 5 bases, and 3 bases lay outside the gene matches. Germline loops: CDR1 ENHRY, CDR2 SYGVKD. This CDR3 is 14 amino acids long. The CDR3: CAISQTSGRYEQYF. As DNA, the CDR3 is TGTGCCATCAGTCAAACTAGCGGGAGGTACGAGCAGTACTTC.

This clonotype was recorded at least ten times. V and J are TRBV5-6 and TRBJ1-5; 7 bases align to TRBD1. V dropped 2 bases and J dropped 0; count of bases not matched to a gene: 2. Germline loops: CDR1 SGHDT, CDR2 YYEEEE. The CDR3 runs 15 residues. The CDR3 region is CASSLQGHSNQPQHF. For the CDR3, the DNA is TGTGCCAGCAGCTTACAGGGGCATAGCAATCAGCCCCAGCATTTT.

This clonotype was counted between two and nine times. The V and J genes are TRBV30 and TRBJ1-5; D is unclear. From germline, CDR1 is GTSNPN and CDR2 SVGIG (reference sequence). This CDR3 contains 14 residues. V lost 5 bases and J 7 bases, leaving 18 bases between the germline ends. The chain's CDR3 is CAWSGVIRGQPQHF. For the CDR3, the DNA is TGTGCCTGGTCGGGTGTCATTCGTGGGCAGCCCCAGCATTTT. Full variable domain (rest looked up from reference TRBV30 and TRBJ1-5): SQTIHQWPATLVQPVGSPLSLECTVEGTSNPNLYWYRQAAGRGLQLLFYSVGIGQISSEVPQNLSASRPQDRQFILSSKKLLLSDSGFYLCAWSGVIRGQPQHFGDGTRLSIL.

This clonotype came up many times. CDR3 region: CSAPSGAGGGGKLFF. The DNA of the CDR3 is TGCAGCGCCCCATCTGGGGCAGGGGGAGGAGGAAAACTGTTTTTT. The rearrangement links TRBV29-1 to TRBJ1-4; 7 positions match TRBD1. Germline trimming cut 7 bases from V and 10 bases from J; bases unmatched to any gene: 18. CDR3 length: 15 amino acids. From germline, CDR1 is SQVTM and CDR2 ANQGSEA.

The CDR3, as DNA: TGTGCCATAACTCTTGGGGCCGACGAGCAGTACTTC. Its protein product is CAITLGADEQYF. The rearrangement joins TRBV7-8 to TRBJ2-7; a weak D match, TRBD1 (5 bases). V lost 10 bases, J lost 5 bases, and 15 bases lay in between. There are 12 residues in the CDR3. CDR1 and CDR2 from the germline V gene are SGHVS and FQNEAQ.

The chain links TRBV14 to TRBJ1-2; no clear D gene. V gave up 5 bases and J gave up 4 bases, with 8 bases separating them. This CDR3 has 12 amino acids. In germline, CDR1 is SGHDN, CDR2 FVKESK. In nucleotides, the CDR3 is TGTGCCAGCAGCGCCGGTTCCTATGGCTACACCTTC. Its translation is CASSAGSYGYTF.

This chain links TRBV9 with TRBJ2-5; 8 bases agree with TRBD2. The CDR3 consists of 15 residues. V lost 3 bases, J lost 0 bases, and 4 bases stayed unmatched. Germline lookup yields CDR1 SGDLS and CDR2 YYNGEE. In DNA, the CDR3 is TGTGCCAGCAGCGAGGGACTAGACTACCAAGAGACCCAGTACTTC. Its translation is CASSEGLDYQETQYF.

The rearrangement joins TRBV10-3 to TRBJ1-6, with a possible D match to TRBD1 (6 bases). The CDR3 runs 14 residues. Germline V gene lookup returns CDR1 ENHRY and CDR2 SYGVKD. Between the trimmed V and J ends, which lost 4 bases and 7 bases, there was a span of 11 bases. The CDR3, as DNA: TGTGCCATCAGTGTATCAGGGGTGAATTCACCCCTCCACTTT. Translation: CAISVSGVNSPLHF.

In this sample, this clonotype turned up once. The CDR3 spells CSRQGDRDTEAFF. In nucleotides, the CDR3 is TGCAGTCGACAGGGGGATAGGGACACTGAAGCTTTCTTT. The chain uses TRBV20-1 and TRBJ1-1; 9 bases match TRBD1. This CDR3 region has 13 residues. The trim removed 8 bases at V and 3 bases at J, leaving 7 bases unmatched. The germline V gene has CDR1 DFQATT and CDR2 SNEGSKA (reference sequence).